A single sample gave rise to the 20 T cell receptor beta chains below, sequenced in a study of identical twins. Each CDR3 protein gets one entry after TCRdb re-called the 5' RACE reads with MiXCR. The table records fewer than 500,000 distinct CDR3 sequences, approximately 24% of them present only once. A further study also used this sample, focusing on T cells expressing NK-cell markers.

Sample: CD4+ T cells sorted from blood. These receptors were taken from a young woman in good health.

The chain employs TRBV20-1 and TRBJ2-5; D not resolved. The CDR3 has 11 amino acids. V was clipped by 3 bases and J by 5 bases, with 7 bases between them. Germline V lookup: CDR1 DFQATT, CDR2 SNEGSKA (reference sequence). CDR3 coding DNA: TGCAGTGCTAGTTACGGGGAGACCCAGTACTTC. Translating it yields CSASYGETQYF.

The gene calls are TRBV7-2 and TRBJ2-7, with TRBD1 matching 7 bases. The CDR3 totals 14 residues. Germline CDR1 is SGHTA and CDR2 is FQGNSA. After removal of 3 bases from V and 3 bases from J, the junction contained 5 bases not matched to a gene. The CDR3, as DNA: TGTGCCAGCAGCTTCCAGGGGGTTAGCTACGAGCAGTACTTC. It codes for CASSFQGVSYEQYF.

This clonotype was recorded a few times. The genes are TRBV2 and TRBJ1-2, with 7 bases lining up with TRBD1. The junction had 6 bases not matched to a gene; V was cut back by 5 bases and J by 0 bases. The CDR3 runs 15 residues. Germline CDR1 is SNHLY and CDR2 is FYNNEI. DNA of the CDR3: TGTGCCAGCAGTACCGACAGGGCGGCTAACTATGGCTACACCTTC. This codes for CASSTDRAANYGYTF.

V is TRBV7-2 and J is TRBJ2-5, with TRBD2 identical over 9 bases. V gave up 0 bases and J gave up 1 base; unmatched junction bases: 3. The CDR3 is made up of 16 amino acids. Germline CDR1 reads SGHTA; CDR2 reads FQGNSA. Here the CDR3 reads CASSLAASGAQETQYF. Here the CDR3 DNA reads TGTGCCAGCAGCTTAGCGGCTAGCGGGGCCCAAGAGACCCAGTACTTC.

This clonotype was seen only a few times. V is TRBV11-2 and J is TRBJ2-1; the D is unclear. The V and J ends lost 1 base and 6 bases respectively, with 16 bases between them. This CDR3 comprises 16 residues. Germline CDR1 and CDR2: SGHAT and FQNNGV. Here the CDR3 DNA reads TGTGCCAGCAGCTTAGGTTTCAACGAAAGGGTCAATGAGCAGTTCTTC. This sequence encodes CASSLGFNERVNEQFF.

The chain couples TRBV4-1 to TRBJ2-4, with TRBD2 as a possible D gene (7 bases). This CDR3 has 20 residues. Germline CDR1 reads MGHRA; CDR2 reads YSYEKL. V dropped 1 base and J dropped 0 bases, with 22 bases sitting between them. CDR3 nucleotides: TGCGCCAGCAGCCAAGGCCCTAGTGAAGGGGGGGAGTCAGCCAAAAACATTCAGTACTTC. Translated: CASSQGPSEGGESAKNIQYF.

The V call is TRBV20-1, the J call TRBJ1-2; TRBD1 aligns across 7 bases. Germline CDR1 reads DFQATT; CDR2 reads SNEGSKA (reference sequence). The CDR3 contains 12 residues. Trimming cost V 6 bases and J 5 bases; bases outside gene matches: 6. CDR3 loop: CSAGSGQYGYTF. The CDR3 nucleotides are TGCAGTGCGGGTTCGGGACAGTATGGCTACACCTTC.

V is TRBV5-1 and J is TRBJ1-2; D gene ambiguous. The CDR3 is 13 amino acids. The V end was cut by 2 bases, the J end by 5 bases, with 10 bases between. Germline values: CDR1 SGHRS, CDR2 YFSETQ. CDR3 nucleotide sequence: TGCGCCAGCAGCTTAACAGCTCCTTATGGCTACACCTTC. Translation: CASSLTAPYGYTF.

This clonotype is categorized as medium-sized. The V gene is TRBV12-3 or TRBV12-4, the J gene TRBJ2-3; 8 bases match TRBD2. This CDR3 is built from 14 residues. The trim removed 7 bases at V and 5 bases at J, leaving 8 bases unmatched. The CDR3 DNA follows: TGTGCCAGCACTAAGCGGGGGTGGAAAGATACGCAGTATTTT. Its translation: CASTKRGWKDTQYF.

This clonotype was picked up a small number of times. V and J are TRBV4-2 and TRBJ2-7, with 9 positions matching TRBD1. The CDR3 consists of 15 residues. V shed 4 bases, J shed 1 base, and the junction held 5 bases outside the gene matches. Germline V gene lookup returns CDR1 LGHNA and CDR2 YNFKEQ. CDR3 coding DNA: TGTGCCAGCAGCCGAGAAGGACAGGGGTCCTACGAGCAGTACTTC. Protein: CASSREGQGSYEQYF.

The DNA of the CDR3 is TGTGCCAGCAGTGTCTGGGCCGGGGAGCTGTTTTTT. The encoded protein is CASSVWAGELFF. V is TRBV2 and J is TRBJ2-2, with D unclear. Deletions cut 4 bases from V and 6 bases from J, with 6 bases between. Germline V lookup: CDR1 SNHLY, CDR2 FYNNEI. The CDR3 runs to 12 residues.

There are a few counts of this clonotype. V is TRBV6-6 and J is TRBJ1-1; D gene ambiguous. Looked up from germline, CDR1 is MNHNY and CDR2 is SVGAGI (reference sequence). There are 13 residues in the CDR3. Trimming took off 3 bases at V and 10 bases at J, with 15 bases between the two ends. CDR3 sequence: CASSYIAVEGAFF. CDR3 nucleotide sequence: TGTGCCAGCAGTTATATCGCGGTTGAGGGAGCTTTCTTT.

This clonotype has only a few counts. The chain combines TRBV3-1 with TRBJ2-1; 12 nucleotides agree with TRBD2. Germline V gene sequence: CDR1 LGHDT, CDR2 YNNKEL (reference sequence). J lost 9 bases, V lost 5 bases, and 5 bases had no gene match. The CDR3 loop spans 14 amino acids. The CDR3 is CASSRLAGEVEQFF. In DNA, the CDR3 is TGTGCCAGCAGCAGACTAGCGGGAGAGGTTGAGCAGTTCTTC.

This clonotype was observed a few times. CDR3 DNA sequence: TGCGCCAGCAGCACCCCAGAAGCGGGAAACATTCAGTACTTC. It is translated as CASSTPEAGNIQYF. This chain uses TRBV5-1 with TRBJ2-4, with D possibly TRBD2 on 6 matching bases. V lost 4 bases to trimming and J lost 6 bases, with 14 bases between them. Germline values: CDR1 SGHRS, CDR2 YFSETQ. This CDR3 contains 14 residues. Using reference TRBV5-1 and TRBJ2-4 for the parts outside the CDR3, the full variable domain is KAGVTQTPRYLIKTRGQQVTLSCSPISGHRSVSWYQQTPGQGLQFLFEYFSETQRNKGNFPGRFSGRQFSNSRSEMNVSTLELGDSALYLCASSTPEAGNIQYFGAGTRLSVL.

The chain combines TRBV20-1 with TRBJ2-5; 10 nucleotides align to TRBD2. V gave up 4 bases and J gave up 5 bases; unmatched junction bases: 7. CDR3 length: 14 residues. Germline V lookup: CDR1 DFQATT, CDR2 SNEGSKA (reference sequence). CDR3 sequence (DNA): TGCAGTGCTAACCTAGCGGGGGTCCGGGAGACCCAGTACTTC. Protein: CSANLAGVRETQYF.

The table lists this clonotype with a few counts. CDR3 bases: TGTGCCAGCAGCCCGGTGGGGCAGGCTGGCCTCACAGATACGCAGTATTTT. This codes for CASSPVGQAGLTDTQYF. V is TRBV21-1 and J is TRBJ2-3; TRBD1, the D gene given by the table, was not confirmed from the DNA. TRBV21-1 is a listed pseudogene. CDR3 length equals 17 residues.

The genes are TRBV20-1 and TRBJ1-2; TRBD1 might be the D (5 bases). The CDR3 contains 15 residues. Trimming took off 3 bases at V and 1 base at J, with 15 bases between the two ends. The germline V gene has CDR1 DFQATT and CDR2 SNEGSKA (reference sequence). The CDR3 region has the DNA TGCAGTGCTAGGGGAGTTCCGGGACGTAACTATGGCTACACCTTC. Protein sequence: CSARGVPGRNYGYTF.

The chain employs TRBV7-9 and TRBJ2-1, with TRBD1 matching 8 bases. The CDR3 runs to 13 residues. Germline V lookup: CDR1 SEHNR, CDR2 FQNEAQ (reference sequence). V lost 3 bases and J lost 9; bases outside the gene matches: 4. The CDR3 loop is CASSLDRVAEQFF. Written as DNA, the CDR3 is TGTGCCAGCAGCTTGGACAGGGTTGCTGAGCAGTTCTTC.

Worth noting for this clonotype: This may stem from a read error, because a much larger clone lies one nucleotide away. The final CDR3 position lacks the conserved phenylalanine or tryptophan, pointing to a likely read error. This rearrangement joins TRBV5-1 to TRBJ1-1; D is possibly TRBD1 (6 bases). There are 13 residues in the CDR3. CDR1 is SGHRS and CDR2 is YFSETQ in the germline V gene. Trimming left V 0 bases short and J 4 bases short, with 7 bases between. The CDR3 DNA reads TGCGCCAGCAGCTTGGACAGGGCCACTGAAGCTTTCTAT. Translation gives CASSLDRATEAFY.

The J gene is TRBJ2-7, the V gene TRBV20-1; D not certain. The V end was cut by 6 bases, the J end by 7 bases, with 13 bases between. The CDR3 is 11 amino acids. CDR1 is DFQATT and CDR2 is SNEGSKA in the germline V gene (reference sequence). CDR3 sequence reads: CSALDAWEQYF. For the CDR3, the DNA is TGCAGTGCATTGGACGCCTGGGAGCAGTACTTC.